This entry is about one T cell receptor (beta chain). Its antigen is as yet unknown. V gave up 3 bases and J gave up 3 bases, with 9 bases separating them. The germline CDR1 and CDR2 sequences are LNHDA and SQIVND (reference sequence). The CDR3 contains 15 residues. This record comes from a study of graft-versus-host responses after intestinal transplantation. Study context: Following induction with anti-thymocyte globulin, all recipients were given tacrolimus and steroids for about three years.

The method was immunoSEQ multiplex PCR; TCRdb's version includes in-frame clones alone and lacks a portion of them. The table lists some 44,000 clones, less than 95% of them singletons. Study-level points and caveats: Recipient marrow showed GvH clones, some seen first in ileum or blood. Within the allografts of patients who had graft-donor T cell macrochimerism, graft-versus-host to host-versus-graft clonal ratios were high.

The source of this sequence is a human patient who received an intestinal transplant, so some T cells may come from the graft donor. The rearrangement joins TRBV19 to TRBJ2-6; D unclear. The input for sequencing was PBMCs, taken roughly 51 weeks after intestinal transplant. As DNA, the CDR3 is TGTGCCAGTAGTATTAATCATGATGGGGCCAACGTCCTGACTTTC. Its translation: CASSINHDGANVLTF.